This entry is about one TCR beta chain. The trim removed 3 bases at V and 2 bases at J, leaving 2 bases unmatched. Germline CDR1 SGDLS, CDR2 YYNGEE. The CDR3 loop spans 14 amino acids. These data belong to a study of blood T cell repertoires in COVID-19. About the study: Spain, Italy and the United States supplied samples that represented acute and convalescent COVID-19. Sources were T cells, B-cell-depleted T cells, or PBMCs; the material itself was cDNA or gDNA.

Per the original data handling: Nucleated cell counts were estimated from reference gene primer amplification. Data came from immunoSEQ multiplex PCR; TCRdb stores just in-frame clones and leaves some out. The V and J calls and clone size were taken over from that table, and D and trimming were inferred from the DNA. Here the sample spans under 55,000 clones, around nine tenths being singletons. The sequence came from a human donor in a cohort sampled during active COVID-19. The V call is TRBV9, the J call TRBJ1-3; 7 bases map to TRBD1. The sequencing sample was made of peripheral blood. The DNA of the CDR3 is TGTGCCAGCAGCGCCGGGACAGCTGGAAACACCATATATTTT. This encodes CASSAGTAGNTIYF.